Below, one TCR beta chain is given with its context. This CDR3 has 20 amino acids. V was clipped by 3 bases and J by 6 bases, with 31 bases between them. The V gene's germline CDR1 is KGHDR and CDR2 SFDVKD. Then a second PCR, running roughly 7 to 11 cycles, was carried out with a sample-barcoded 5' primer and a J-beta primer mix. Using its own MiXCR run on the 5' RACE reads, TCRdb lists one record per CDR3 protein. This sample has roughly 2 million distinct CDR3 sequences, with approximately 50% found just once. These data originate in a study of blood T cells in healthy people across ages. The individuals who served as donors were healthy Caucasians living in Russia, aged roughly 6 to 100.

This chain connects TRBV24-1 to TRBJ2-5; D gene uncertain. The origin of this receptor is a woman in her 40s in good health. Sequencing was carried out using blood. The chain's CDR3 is CATSDLRRRYNDPRRQTQYF. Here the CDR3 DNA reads TGTGCCACCAGTGATCTTAGACGGAGATATAACGACCCACGCAGACAGACCCAGTACTTC.